The rows below give T cell receptor beta chains drawn from one sample of a study of blood T cell repertoires in COVID-19. TCRdb's copy holds only in-frame clones and misses some; the assay was immunoSEQ multiplex PCR. The sample records 13,000 or so clones, approximately 82% being singletons. Specimen: peripheral blood. Receptors originate from a man in his forties with active or convalescent COVID-19. Each CDR3 is given with its conserved first and last residue. The D gene is left open where the match is weak. Part of the rows lack a size; the others show once, few, many or a class for expanded clones.

V: TRBV24-1; size: medium-sized; J: TRBJ2-5; D: TRBD2; DNA: TGTGCCACCAGCGGTGGGACTAGCGGCGAGACCCAGTACTTC; CDR3: CATSGGTSGETQYF
V: TRBV6-2/TRBV6-3; size: .; J: TRBJ2-7; D: TRBD2; DNA: TGTGCCAGCAGTTTCCCCATGACTAGCGGGGGCTCCTACGAGCAGTACTTC; CDR3: CASSFPMTSGGSYEQYF
V: TRBV4-2; size: .; J: TRBJ2-7; D: TRBD1; DNA: TGTGCCAGCAGCCTAGGGACAGCATTCGTCGAGCAGTACTTC; CDR3: CASSLGTAFVEQYF
V: TRBV5-6; size: few; J: TRBJ2-3; D: .; DNA: TGTGCCAGCAGCTTGGAAGACAGGCTCTCCACAGATACGCAGTATTTT; CDR3: CASSLEDRLSTDTQYF
V: TRBV2; size: once; J: TRBJ1-5; D: .; DNA: TGTGCCAGCGGCGGGGGCGCGGTTCAGCCCCAGCATTTT; CDR3: CASGGGAVQPQHF
V: TRBV7-9; size: .; J: TRBJ2-3; D: TRBD1; DNA: TGTGCCAGCAGCTTGACAGGGACAGATACGCAGTATTTT; CDR3: CASSLTGTDTQYF
V: TRBV2; size: few; J: TRBJ1-2; D: TRBD1; DNA: TGTGCCAGCAGTGAATCTGGGACAGGGTTCTATGGCTACACCTTC; CDR3: CASSESGTGFYGYTF
V: TRBV9; size: .; J: TRBJ1-2; D: .; DNA: TGTGCCAGCAGCCCCGAGGGGGTCTACTACACCTTC; CDR3: CASSPEGVYYTF
V: TRBV5-5; size: once; J: TRBJ1-4; D: TRBD1; DNA: TGTGCCAGCAGCTTGAATCCAGGGGGTAACGAAAAACTGTTTTTT; CDR3: CASSLNPGGNEKLFF
V: TRBV27; size: .; J: TRBJ2-5; D: TRBD2; DNA: TGTGCCAGCAGTTTAAGATTCCTAGCGGGAGAGACCCAGTACTTC; CDR3: CASSLRFLAGETQYF
V: TRBV7-9; size: once; J: TRBJ2-6; D: TRBD1; DNA: TGTGCCAGCAGCTCCGGGACAGGGATTTCTGGGGCCAACGTCCTGACTTTC; CDR3: CASSSGTGISGANVLTF
V: TRBV3-1/TRBV3-2; size: few; J: TRBJ2-5; D: TRBD1; DNA: TGTGCCAGCAGCCAAGCCACAGGGGGCGGACAGACCCAGTACTTC; CDR3: CASSQATGGGQTQYF
V: TRBV4-3; size: .; J: TRBJ1-4; D: .; DNA: TGCGCCAGCAGCCAAGAGTCGCGGGGCGCTGAAAAACTGTTTTTT; CDR3: CASSQESRGAEKLFF